The 25 T cell receptor beta chains below come from one sample, sequenced in a study of graft-versus-host responses after intestinal transplantation. Sequencing used immunoSEQ multiplex PCR; TCRdb keeps in-frame clones, though not all of them. The data hold some 46,000 clones, with over 85% observed a single time. This specimen consisted of PBMCs, obtained about 320 days after intestinal transplant. These receptors originate from a human patient who received an intestinal transplant, so some T cells may come from the graft donor.

V gene TRBV2 combines with J gene TRBJ1-1; D is perhaps TRBD1 (6 bases). There are 12 residues in the CDR3. Trimming took 10 bases from V and 7 from J, leaving 16 bases between them. Germline V gives CDR1 SNHLY, CDR2 FYNNEI. CDR3 in DNA: TGTGCCAATCCGGGACAAGGGGATGAAGCTTTCTTT. Residues: CANPGQGDEAFF.

This chain connects TRBV6-1 to TRBJ1-6, with TRBD1 identical over 7 bases. The CDR3 is made up of 15 amino acids. CDR1 MNHNS and CDR2 SASEGT come from the germline V gene. The trim removed 3 bases at V and 9 bases at J, leaving 8 bases unmatched. CDR3: CASSEIKGGTSPLHF. Here the CDR3 DNA reads TGTGCCAGCAGTGAGATTAAAGGGGGCACTTCACCCCTCCACTTT.

V is TRBV28 and J is TRBJ1-2; D not certain. The V end lost 4 bases, the J end lost 4 bases, and 16 bases lay between the germline ends. The CDR3 sequence is 15 residues long. Germline values: CDR1 MDHEN, CDR2 SYDVKM. The CDR3 region has the DNA TGTGCCAGCAGTTCCCAGACCCCCGGTACCTATGGCTACACCTTC. Its translation: CASSSQTPGTYGYTF.

The rearrangement joins TRBV15 to TRBJ2-3, with 12 bases identical to TRBD2. Trimming took 4 bases from V and 0 from J; bases not matched to a gene: 5. Germline CDR1 is LNHNV and CDR2 is YYDKDF (reference sequence). This CDR3 comprises 17 residues. CDR3 in amino acids: CATSTTSGGGSTDTQYF. The DNA of the CDR3 is TGTGCCACCAGCACGACTAGCGGGGGAGGGAGCACAGATACGCAGTATTTT.

This rearrangement joins TRBV2 to TRBJ1-2, with no clear D. V shed 6 bases and J shed 7 bases, with 12 bases lying between them. This CDR3 has 12 residues. Germline CDR1 is SNHLY and CDR2 is FYNNEI. The CDR3 loop reads CASSRTAGGYTF. CDR3 coding DNA: TGTGCCAGCAGCAGGACGGCCGGTGGCTACACCTTC. Using reference TRBV2 and TRBJ1-2 for the parts outside the CDR3, the full variable domain is EPEVTQTPSHQVTQMGQEVILRCVPISNHLYFYWYRQILGQKVEFLVSFYNNEISEKSEIFDDQFSVERPDGSNFTLKIRSTKLEDSAMYFCASSRTAGGYTFGSGTRLTVV.

This clone was seen more than once but under ten times. The V gene is TRBV21-1, the J gene TRBJ2-3; no check of the table's D call, TRBD1, against the DNA was made. TRBV21-1 counts as a pseudogene. The CDR3 extends over 16 amino acids. DNA of the CDR3: TGTGCCAGCAGCAAAAAGGGACAGGGGAGTGGAGATACGCAGTATTTT. Its protein product is CASSKKGQGSGDTQYF.

The chain links TRBV29-1 to TRBJ2-3; 12 bases are a match to TRBD2. The CDR3 covers 15 residues. V shed 5 bases and J 4 bases; nucleotides not matched to a gene: 7. The V gene's germline CDR1 is SQVTM and CDR2 ANQGSEA. DNA for the CDR3: TGCAGCGTTACGGGGCTAGCGGGAGGGTCAGATACGCAGTATTTT. Its protein is CSVTGLAGGSDTQYF.

The V and J genes are TRBV27 and TRBJ1-5; perhaps TRBD1 as D (5 bases). This CDR3 is 15 amino acids long. CDR1 and CDR2 (germline): MNHEY, SMNVEV (reference sequence). V was cut by 5 bases and J by 6 bases, with 17 bases left in between. CDR3 DNA sequence: TGTGCCAGCAGTCCAATGGTGGGGGGGAGTCAGCCCCAGCATTTT. Its protein is CASSPMVGGSQPQHF.

V is TRBV29-1 and J is TRBJ1-1; TRBD1 might be the D (5 bases). The V end was cut by 6 bases, the J end by 8 bases, with 16 bases between. Germline assignment: CDR1 SQVTM and CDR2 ANQGSEA. There are 12 residues in the CDR3. This CDR3 reads CSVLGQHIEAFF. The CDR3 coding sequence is TGCAGCGTCCTGGGGCAGCATATCGAAGCTTTCTTT.

The chain employs TRBV7-6 and TRBJ2-7; unclear D gene. Looked up from germline, CDR1 is SGHVS and CDR2 is FNYEAQ. This CDR3 has 13 residues. Trimming shortened V by 4 bases and J by 5 bases, and 12 bases separated the two germline ends. Written as DNA, the CDR3 is TGTGCCAGCAGCTCGGAGCTGTGGAACGAGCAGTACTTC. As protein: CASSSELWNEQYF.

The chain has TRBV5-1 and TRBJ1-6; 7 bases map to TRBD1. The CDR3 is made up of 15 amino acids. V gave up 9 bases and J gave up 5 bases; unmatched junction bases: 11. Germline values: CDR1 SGHRS, CDR2 YFSETQ. CDR3 protein: CATSFTGTDNSPLHF. In DNA form, the CDR3 reads TGCGCCACCTCCTTTACCGGGACAGATAATTCACCCCTCCACTTT.

The V gene is TRBV5-1, the J gene TRBJ1-2; a possible D gene is TRBD1 (6 bases). The germline gives CDR1 SGHRS, CDR2 YFSETQ. Deletions cut 4 bases from V and 1 base from J, with 17 bases between. There are 16 residues in the CDR3. CDR3: CASSPTGLPLNYGYTF. For the CDR3, the DNA is TGCGCCAGCAGCCCAACAGGGCTTCCCCTTAACTATGGCTACACCTTC.

The V and J genes are TRBV11-2 and TRBJ2-1, with D possibly being TRBD1 (6 bases). The CDR3 sequence is 14 residues long. The V gene lost 5 bases and the J gene lost 9 bases, with 17 bases spanning the gap. Per the germline V gene, CDR1 is SGHAT and CDR2 is FQNNGV. In nucleotides, the CDR3 is TGTGCCAGCAGCCGTGGAAGGGGGTCGGGTGAGCAGTTCTTC. Protein product: CASSRGRGSGEQFF.

This clone was counted between two and nine times. V usage is TRBV2 and J usage is TRBJ2-3; tentative D call: TRBD2 (6 bases). The V end lost 4 bases, the J end lost 2 bases, and 19 bases lay between the germline ends. The CDR3 covers 17 residues. Germline CDR1 and CDR2: SNHLY and FYNNEI. CDR3 in amino acids: CASSVSLVLAATDTQYF. CDR3 DNA: TGTGCCAGCAGTGTTTCCCTTGTATTAGCGGCCACAGATACGCAGTATTTT.

V usage is TRBV6-5 and J usage is TRBJ2-6; tentative D call: TRBD1 (5 bases). This CDR3 is 15 amino acids long. V lost 2 bases and J lost 0, with 5 bases in between. CDR1 is MNHEY, CDR2 SVGAGI, per germline. This CDR3 is CASSYRGSGANVLTF. In DNA form, the CDR3 reads TGTGCCAGCAGTTACAGGGGCTCTGGGGCCAACGTCCTGACTTTC.

This clone was seen a single time. The V and J genes are TRBV29-1 and TRBJ2-1; D is uncertain. From germline, CDR1 is SQVTM and CDR2 ANQGSEA. This CDR3 is 13 amino acids long. Trimming shortened V by 4 bases and J by 0 bases, and 7 bases separated the two germline ends. The CDR3, as DNA: TGCAGCGTTGTCAGGAGCTCCTACAATGAGCAGTTCTTC. Its translation: CSVVRSSYNEQFF.

The CDR3 spells CASHSLTGKLRGQYF. CDR3 in DNA: TGTGCCAGTCATTCTTTGACTGGAAAGCTACGAGGGCAGTACTTC. The chain combines TRBV28 with TRBJ2-5; possible D gene TRBD2, 5 bases. Looked up from germline, CDR1 is MDHEN and CDR2 is SYDVKM. The V end was cut by 9 bases, the J end by 11 bases, with 28 bases between. The CDR3 spans 15 residues.

This clone was counted once. V and J are TRBV19 and TRBJ1-5; D remains unclear. The V end lost 3 bases, the J end lost 4 bases, and 10 bases lay between the germline ends. There are 14 residues in the CDR3. Germline values: CDR1 LNHDA, CDR2 SQIVND (reference sequence). CDR3 nucleotides: TGTGCCAGTAGTATTTCGGGTAGGAATCAGCCCCAGCATTTT. Residues: CASSISGRNQPQHF.

The chain has TRBV7-3 and TRBJ1-2; a weak D match, TRBD1 (5 bases). The CDR3 loop spans 11 amino acids. V was shortened by 5 bases and J by 5 bases, with 6 bases between the two germline ends. Germline V gene sequence: CDR1 SGHTA, CDR2 FQGTGA. CDR3 in amino acids: CASSRTYGYTF. The CDR3 coding sequence is TGTGCCAGCAGCCGGACATATGGCTACACCTTC. The full variable domain, rest sourced from reference TRBV7-3 and TRBJ1-2, is GAGVSQTPSNKVTEKGKYVELRCDPISGHTALYWYRQSLGQGPEFLIYFQGTGAADDSGLPNDRFFAVRPEGSVSTLKIQRTERGDSAVYLCASSRTYGYTFGSGTRLTVV.

The gene calls are TRBV19 and TRBJ2-3, with no clear D. The CDR3 totals 15 residues. The germline CDR1 and CDR2 sequences are LNHDA and SQIVND (reference sequence). V shed 5 bases and J shed 4 bases, with 16 bases lying between them. CDR3 bases: TGTGCCAGTAGTCCTAAACAGCCCGGCGCAGATACGCAGTATTTT. This translates into CASSPKQPGADTQYF. Variable domain in full (rest from reference TRBV19 and TRBJ2-3): DGGITQSPKYLFRKEGQNVTLSCEQNLNHDAMYWYRQDPGQGLRLIYYSQIVNDFQKGDIAEGYSVSREKKESFPLTVTSAQKNPTAFYLCASSPKQPGADTQYFGPGTRLTVL.

The rearrangement joins TRBV29-1 to TRBJ2-1, with 8 bases aligning to TRBD2. The CDR3 runs 13 residues. The trim removed 7 bases at V and 7 bases at J, leaving 9 bases unmatched. Per the germline V gene, CDR1 is SQVTM and CDR2 is ANQGSEA. The CDR3 region has the DNA TGCAGCGCCGTCAAGCGGGAGAGGAATGAGCAGTTCTTC. As protein: CSAVKRERNEQFF.

This clone was counted a single time. The chain joins TRBV7-2 to TRBJ2-7; possibly TRBD1 for D (6 bases). There are 17 residues in the CDR3. V lost 1 base and J lost 2, with 18 bases in between. Germline-derived CDR1 and CDR2 are SGHTA and FQGNSA. CDR3 residues: CASSLDDSGTNPYEQYF. The CDR3 region has the DNA TGTGCCAGCAGCTTAGATGACTCCGGGACAAACCCCTACGAGCAGTACTTC.

V gene TRBV28 combines with J gene TRBJ2-7, with D uncertain. V lost 2 bases, J lost 4 bases, and 9 bases lay in between. The germline V gene has CDR1 MDHEN and CDR2 SYDVKM. The CDR3 consists of 13 residues. CDR3 DNA sequence: TGTGCCAGCAGTTTACCCGGGCGGTACGAGCAGTACTTC. Its protein is CASSLPGRYEQYF.

Only one count was recorded for this clone. The CDR3 loop is CASSLMGGQETQYF. The CDR3 DNA reads as TGCGCCAGCAGCTTAATGGGGGGGCAAGAGACCCAGTACTTC. The rearrangement uses TRBV5-1 and TRBJ2-5; 7 bases fit TRBD2. The germline gives CDR1 SGHRS, CDR2 YFSETQ. The CDR3 consists of 14 residues. Unmatched junction bases numbered 3, after V lost 2 bases and J lost 2 bases.

CDR3: CASSLARGLGNSPLHF. In DNA, the CDR3 is TGCGCCAGCAGCCTCGCCAGGGGGTTGGGGAATTCACCCCTCCACTTT. The V call is TRBV4-1, the J call TRBJ1-6; 7 nucleotides match TRBD1. V was clipped by 4 bases and J by 7 bases; unmatched bases: 10. Per the germline V gene, CDR1 is MGHRA and CDR2 is YSYEKL. This CDR3 comprises 16 residues.